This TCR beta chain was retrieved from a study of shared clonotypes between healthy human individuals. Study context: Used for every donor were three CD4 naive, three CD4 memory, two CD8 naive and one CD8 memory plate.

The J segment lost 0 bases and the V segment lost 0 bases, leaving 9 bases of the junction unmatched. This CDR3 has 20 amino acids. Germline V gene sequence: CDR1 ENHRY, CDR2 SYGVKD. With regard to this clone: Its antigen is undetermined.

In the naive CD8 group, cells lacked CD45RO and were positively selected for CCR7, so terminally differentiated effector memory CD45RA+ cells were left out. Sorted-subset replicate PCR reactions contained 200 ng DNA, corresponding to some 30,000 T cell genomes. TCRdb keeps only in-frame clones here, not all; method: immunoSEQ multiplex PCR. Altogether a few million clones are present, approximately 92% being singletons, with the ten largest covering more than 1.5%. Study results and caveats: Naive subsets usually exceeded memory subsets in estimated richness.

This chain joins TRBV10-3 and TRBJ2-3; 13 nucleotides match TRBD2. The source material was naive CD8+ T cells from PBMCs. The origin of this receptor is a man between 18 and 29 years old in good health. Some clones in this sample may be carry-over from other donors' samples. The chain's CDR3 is CAISESPGLAGVGSTDTQYF. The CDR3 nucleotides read TGTGCCATCAGTGAGTCCCCCGGACTAGCGGGAGTGGGTAGCACAGATACGCAGTATTTT.